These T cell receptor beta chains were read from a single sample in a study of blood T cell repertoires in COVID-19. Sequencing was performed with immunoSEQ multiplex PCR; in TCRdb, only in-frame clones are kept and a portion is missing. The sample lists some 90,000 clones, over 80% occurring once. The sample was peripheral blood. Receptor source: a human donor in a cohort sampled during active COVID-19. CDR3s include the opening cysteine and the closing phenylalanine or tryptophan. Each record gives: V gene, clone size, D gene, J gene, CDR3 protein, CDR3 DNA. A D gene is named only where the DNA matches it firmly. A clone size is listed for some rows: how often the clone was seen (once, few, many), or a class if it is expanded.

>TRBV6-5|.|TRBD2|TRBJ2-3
CASNVASGMGTQYF
TGTGCCAGCAATGTGGCTAGCGGGATGGGTACGCAGTATTTT
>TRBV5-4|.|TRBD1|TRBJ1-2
CASSLRQGESYGYTF
TGTGCCAGCAGCTTGCGGCAGGGGGAATCCTATGGCTACACCTTC
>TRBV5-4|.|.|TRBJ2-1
CASSLEADSYNEQFF
TGTGCCAGCAGCTTGGAAGCGGACTCCTACAATGAGCAGTTCTTC
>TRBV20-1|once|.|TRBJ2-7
CSARSSYEQYF
TGCAGTGCTAGGTCCAGCTACGAGCAGTACTTC
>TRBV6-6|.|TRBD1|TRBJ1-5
CASRTGGEFQPQHF
TGTGCCAGTCGAACAGGGGGCGAATTTCAGCCCCAGCATTTT
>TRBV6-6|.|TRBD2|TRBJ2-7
CASTGGLAGVRQYF
TGTGCCAGCACCGGGGGGCTAGCGGGAGTTCGGCAGTACTTC
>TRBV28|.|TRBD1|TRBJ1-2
CAVLDRRNYGYTF
TGTGCCGTGTTGGACAGGAGAAACTATGGCTACACCTTC
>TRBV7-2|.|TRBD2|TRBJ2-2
CASSQTPGGHTGELFF
TGTGCCAGCAGCCAAACTCCGGGAGGGCACACCGGGGAGCTGTTTTTT
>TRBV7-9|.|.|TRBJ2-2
CASSSIGAGELFF
TGTGCCAGCAGCTCAATCGGTGCCGGGGAGCTGTTTTTT
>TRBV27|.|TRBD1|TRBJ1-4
CASSWDRGGEKLFF
TGTGCCAGCAGTTGGGACAGGGGGGGTGAAAAACTGTTTTTT
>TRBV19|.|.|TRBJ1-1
CASSIAAMNTEAFF
TGTGCCAGTAGTATCGCAGCGATGAACACTGAAGCTTTCTTT
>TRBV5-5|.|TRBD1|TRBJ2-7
CASSLAPRTGYYEQYF
TGTGCCAGCAGCTTAGCCCCTAGGACAGGGTACTACGAGCAGTACTTC
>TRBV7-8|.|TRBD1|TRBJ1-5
CASSAGTGRNQPQHF
TGTGCCAGCAGCGCCGGGACAGGACGCAATCAGCCCCAGCATTTT
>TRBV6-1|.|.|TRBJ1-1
CASSEVGSGVTEAFF
TGTGCCAGCAGTGAAGTAGGGTCGGGGGTTACTGAAGCTTTCTTT
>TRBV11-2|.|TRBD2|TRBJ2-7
CASSLDPSGAYEQYF
TGTGCCAGCAGCTTAGACCCTAGCGGGGCCTACGAGCAGTACTTC
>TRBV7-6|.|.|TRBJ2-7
CASSFGLEQYF
TGTGCCAGCAGCTTTGGGCTCGAGCAGTACTTC
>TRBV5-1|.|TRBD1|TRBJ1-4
CASSLWGTATNEKLFF
TGCGCCAGCAGCTTGTGGGGGACAGCAACTAATGAAAAACTGTTTTTT
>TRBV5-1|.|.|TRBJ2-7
CASSLDRGIMDEQYF
TGCGCCAGCAGCTTGGATCGGGGGATTATGGACGAGCAGTACTTC
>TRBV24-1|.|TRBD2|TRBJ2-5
CATSRGGVETQYF
TGTGCCACCTCGCGGGGAGGGGTAGAGACCCAGTACTTC
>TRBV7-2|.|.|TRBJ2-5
CASSLDEVQTQYF
TGTGCCAGCAGCTTAGATGAGGTCCAGACCCAGTACTTC
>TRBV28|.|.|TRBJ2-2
CASRRTPNTGELFF
TGTGCCAGCAGGCGGACACCGAACACCGGGGAGCTGTTTTTT
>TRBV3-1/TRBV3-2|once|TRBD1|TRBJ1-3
CASSQVQGAKNTIYF
TGTGCCAGCAGCCAAGTGCAGGGGGCTAAGAACACCATATATTTT
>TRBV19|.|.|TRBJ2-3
CASSIRRTSTDTQYF
TGTGCCAGTAGTATTAGACGGACTAGCACAGATACGCAGTATTTT
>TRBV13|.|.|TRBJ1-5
CASSLGQGIAQPQHF
TGTGCCAGCAGCTTGGGGCAGGGAATCGCTCAGCCCCAGCATTTT
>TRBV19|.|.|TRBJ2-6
CASSISFGGVGANVLTF
TGTGCCAGTAGTATAAGTTTTGGAGGGGTTGGGGCCAACGTCCTGACTTTC
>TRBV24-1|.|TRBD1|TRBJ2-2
CATSDPRQGLSGELFF
TGTGCCACCAGTGACCCCAGACAGGGGTTGTCCGGGGAGCTGTTTTTT
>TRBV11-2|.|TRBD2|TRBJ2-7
CASSLGLVYTYEQYF
TGTGCCAGCAGCCTTGGACTAGTGTATACCTACGAGCAGTACTTC
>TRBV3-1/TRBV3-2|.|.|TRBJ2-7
CASSQADAAAYEQYF
TGTGCCAGCAGCCAAGCAGACGCAGCGGCCTACGAGCAGTACTTC
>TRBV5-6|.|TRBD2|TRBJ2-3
CASSSISGLATDTQYF
TGTGCCAGCAGCTCGATTTCGGGACTAGCGACAGATACGCAGTATTTT
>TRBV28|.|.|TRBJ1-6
CASSPPVSPLHF
TGTGCCAGCAGTCCCCCGGTCTCACCCCTCCACTTT
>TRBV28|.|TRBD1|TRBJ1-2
CASSIQGNYGYTF
TGTGCCAGCAGCATACAGGGGAACTATGGCTACACCTTC
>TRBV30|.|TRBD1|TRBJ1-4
CAWRQGFAEKLFF
TGTGCCTGGAGACAGGGGTTCGCTGAAAAACTGTTTTTT
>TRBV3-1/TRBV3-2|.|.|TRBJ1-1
CASSQVGGTEAFF
TGTGCCAGCAGCCAAGTGGGGGGAACTGAAGCTTTCTTT
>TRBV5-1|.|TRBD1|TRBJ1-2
CASSSQGDPNYGYTF
TGCGCCAGCAGCTCTCAGGGGGATCCTAACTATGGCTACACCTTC
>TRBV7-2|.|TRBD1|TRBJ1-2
CASSLTGRGYTF
TGTGCCAGCAGCTTGACAGGGCGCGGCTACACCTTC
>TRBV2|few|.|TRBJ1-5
CASSEWAPPQHF
TGTGCCAGCAGTGAATGGGCTCCGCCCCAGCATTTT
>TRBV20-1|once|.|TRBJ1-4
CSASGRTETTNEKLFF
TGCAGTGCTAGTGGCAGGACAGAAACAACTAATGAAAAACTGTTTTTT
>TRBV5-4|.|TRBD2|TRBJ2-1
CASSPGTSGRDNEQFF
TGTGCCAGCAGCCCTGGGACTAGCGGGAGGGACAATGAGCAGTTCTTC
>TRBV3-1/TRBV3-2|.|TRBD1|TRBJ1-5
CASSQDWTGQGDQPQHF
TGTGCCAGCAGCCAAGATTGGACGGGACAGGGAGATCAGCCCCAGCATTTT
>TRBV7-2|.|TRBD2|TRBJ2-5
CASSLVWASGGVQTQYF
TGTGCCAGCAGCTTAGTCTGGGCTAGCGGTGGGGTGCAGACCCAGTACTTC
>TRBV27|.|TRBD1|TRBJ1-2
CASSTWTGGNYGYTF
TGTGCCAGCAGTACCTGGACAGGGGGGAACTATGGCTACACCTTC
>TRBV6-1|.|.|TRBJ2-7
CASSDRLDSYEQYF
TGTGCCAGCAGTGACCGACTAGATTCCTACGAGCAGTACTTC
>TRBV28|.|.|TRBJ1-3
CASSSSGLTSGNTIYF
TGTGCCAGCAGTTCCTCCGGACTGACCTCTGGAAACACCATATATTTT
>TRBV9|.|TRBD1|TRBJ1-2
CASSGRDRGRYGYTF
TGTGCCAGCAGCGGCCGGGACAGGGGTCGTTATGGCTACACCTTC
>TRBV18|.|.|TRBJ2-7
CASSLYTEYEQYF
TGTGCCAGCTCACTTTACACAGAATACGAGCAGTACTTC
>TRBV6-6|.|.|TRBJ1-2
CASRAIQAGYGYTF
TGTGCCAGCAGAGCGATACAGGCTGGGTATGGCTACACCTTC
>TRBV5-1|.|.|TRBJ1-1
CASSLGPGLDTEAFF
TGCGCCAGCAGCTTGGGGCCGGGGTTAGACACTGAAGCTTTCTTT
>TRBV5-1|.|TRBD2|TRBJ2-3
CASSLGGTSGSTDTQYF
TGCGCCAGCAGCTTGGGGGGGACTAGCGGTAGCACAGATACGCAGTATTTT
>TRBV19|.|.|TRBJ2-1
CASSLTPYNEQFF
TGTGCCAGTAGTCTAACTCCATACAATGAGCAGTTCTTC
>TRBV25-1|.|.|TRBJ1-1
CASSYLGRDTEAFF
TGTGCCAGCAGTTACTTAGGCAGGGACACTGAAGCTTTCTTT